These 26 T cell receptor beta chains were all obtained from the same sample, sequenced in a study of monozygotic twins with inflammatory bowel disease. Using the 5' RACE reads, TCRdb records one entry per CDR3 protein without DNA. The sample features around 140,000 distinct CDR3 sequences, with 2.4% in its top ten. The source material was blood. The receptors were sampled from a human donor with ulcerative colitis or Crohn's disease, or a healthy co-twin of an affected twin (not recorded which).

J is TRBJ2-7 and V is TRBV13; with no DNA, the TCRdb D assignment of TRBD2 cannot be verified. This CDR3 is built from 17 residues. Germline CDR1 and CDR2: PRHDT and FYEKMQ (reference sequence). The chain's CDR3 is CASSSRSRGQDSYEQYF.

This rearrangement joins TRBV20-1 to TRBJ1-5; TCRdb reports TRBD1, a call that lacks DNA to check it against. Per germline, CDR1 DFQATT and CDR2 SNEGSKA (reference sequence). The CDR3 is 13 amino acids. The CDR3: CSGGTGKNQPQHF.

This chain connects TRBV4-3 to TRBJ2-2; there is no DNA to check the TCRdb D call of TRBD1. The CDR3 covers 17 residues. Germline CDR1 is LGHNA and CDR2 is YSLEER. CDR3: CASSQDRGGGRSGELFF.

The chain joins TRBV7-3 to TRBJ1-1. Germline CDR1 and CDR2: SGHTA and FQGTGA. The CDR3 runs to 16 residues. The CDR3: CASSDEGTGLNTEAFF.

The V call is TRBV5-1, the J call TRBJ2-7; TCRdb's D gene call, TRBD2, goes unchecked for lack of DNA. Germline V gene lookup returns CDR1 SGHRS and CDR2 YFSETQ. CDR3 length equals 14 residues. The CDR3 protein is CASSLAGTSGEQYF. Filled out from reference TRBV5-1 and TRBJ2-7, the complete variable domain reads KAGVTQTPRYLIKTRGQQVTLSCSPISGHRSVSWYQQTPGQGLQFLFEYFSETQRNKGNFPGRFSGRQFSNSRSEMNVSTLELGDSALYLCASSLAGTSGEQYFGPGTRLTVT.

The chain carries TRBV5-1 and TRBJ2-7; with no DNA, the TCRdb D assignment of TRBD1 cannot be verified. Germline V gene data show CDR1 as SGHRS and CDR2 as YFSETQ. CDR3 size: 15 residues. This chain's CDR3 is CASSLEWTGRFEQYF.

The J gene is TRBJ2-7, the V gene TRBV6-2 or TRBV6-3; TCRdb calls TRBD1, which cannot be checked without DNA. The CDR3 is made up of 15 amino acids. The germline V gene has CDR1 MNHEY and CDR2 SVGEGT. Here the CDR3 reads CASRFPGQVTYEQYF.

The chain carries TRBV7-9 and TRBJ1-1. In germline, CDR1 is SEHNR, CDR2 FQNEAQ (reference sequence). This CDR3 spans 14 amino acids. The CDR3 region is CASSAHTRNTEAFF.

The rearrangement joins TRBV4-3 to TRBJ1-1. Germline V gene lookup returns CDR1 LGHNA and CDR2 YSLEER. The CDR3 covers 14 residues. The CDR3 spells CASSQDPQNTEAFF.

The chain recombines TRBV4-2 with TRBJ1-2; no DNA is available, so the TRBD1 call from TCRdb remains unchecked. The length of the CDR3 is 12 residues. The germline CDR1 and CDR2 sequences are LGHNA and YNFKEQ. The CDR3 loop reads CASTRGQTGYTF.

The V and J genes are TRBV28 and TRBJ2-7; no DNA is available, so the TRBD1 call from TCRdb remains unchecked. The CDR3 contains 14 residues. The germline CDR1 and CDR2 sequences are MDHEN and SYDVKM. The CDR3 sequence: CASRARDRVYEQYF.

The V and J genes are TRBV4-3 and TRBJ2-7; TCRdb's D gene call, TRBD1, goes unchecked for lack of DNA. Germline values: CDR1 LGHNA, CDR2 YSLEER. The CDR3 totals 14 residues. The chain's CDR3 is CASSQEGHSYEQYF.

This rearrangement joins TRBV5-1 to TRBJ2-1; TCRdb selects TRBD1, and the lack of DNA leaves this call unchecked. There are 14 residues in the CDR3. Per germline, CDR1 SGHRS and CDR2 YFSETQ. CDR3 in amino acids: CATGVSGPYNEQFF.

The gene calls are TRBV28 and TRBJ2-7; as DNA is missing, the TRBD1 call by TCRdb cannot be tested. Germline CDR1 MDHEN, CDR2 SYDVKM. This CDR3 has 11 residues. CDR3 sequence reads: CASWGGREQYF.

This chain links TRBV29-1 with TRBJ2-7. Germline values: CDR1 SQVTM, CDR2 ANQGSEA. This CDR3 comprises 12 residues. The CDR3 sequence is CSVEVGPYEQYF.

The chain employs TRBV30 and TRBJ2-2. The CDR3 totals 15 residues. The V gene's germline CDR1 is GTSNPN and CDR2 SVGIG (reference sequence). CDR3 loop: CAWSVLRERTGELFF.

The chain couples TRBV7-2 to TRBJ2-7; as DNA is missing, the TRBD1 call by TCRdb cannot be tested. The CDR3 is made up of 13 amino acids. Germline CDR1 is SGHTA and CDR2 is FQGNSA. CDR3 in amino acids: CASSSTVPIIQYF.

The CDR3 loop reads CAISESTSGGWEDTQYF. The V and J genes are TRBV10-3 and TRBJ2-3; the D gene TCRdb calls, TRBD2, cannot be checked with no DNA. CDR3 size: 17 residues. In germline, CDR1 is ENHRY, CDR2 SYGVKD.

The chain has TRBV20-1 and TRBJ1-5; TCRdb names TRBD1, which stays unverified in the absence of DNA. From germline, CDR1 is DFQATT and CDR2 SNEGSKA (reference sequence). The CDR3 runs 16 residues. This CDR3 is CSARVPAQSSNQPQHF.

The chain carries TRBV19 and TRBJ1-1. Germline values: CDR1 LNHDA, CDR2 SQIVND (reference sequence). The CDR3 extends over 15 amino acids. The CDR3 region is CASTRGQPEDTEAFF.

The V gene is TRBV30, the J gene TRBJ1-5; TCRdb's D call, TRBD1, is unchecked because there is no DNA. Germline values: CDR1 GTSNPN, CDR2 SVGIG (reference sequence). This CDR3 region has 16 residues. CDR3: CAWSDEGIGPNQPQHF.

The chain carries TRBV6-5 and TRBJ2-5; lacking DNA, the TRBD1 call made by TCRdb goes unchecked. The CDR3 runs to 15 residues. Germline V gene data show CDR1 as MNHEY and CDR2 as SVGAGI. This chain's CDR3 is CASSYGTASQETQYF.

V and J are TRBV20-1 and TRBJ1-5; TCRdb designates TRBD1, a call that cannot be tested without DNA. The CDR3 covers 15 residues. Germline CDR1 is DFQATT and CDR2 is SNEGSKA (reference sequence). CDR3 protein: CSARDWMLGDQPQHF.

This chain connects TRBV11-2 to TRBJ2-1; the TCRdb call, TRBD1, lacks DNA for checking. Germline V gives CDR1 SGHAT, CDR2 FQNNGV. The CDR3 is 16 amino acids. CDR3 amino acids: CASSSVTGVIYNEQFF.

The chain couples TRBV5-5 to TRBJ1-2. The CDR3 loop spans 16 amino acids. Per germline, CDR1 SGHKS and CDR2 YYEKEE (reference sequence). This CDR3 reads CASSLRGDTPDYGYTF. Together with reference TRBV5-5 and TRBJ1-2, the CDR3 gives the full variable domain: DAGVTQSPTHLIKTRGQQVTLRCSPISGHKSVSWYQQVLGQGPQFIFQYYEKEERGRGNFPDRFSARQFPNYSSELNVNALLLGDSALYLCASSLRGDTPDYGYTFGSGTRLTVV.

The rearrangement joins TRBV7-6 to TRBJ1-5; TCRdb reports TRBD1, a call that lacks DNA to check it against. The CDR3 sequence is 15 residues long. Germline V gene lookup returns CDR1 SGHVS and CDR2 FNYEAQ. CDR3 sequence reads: CASSDWAGSNQPQHF.